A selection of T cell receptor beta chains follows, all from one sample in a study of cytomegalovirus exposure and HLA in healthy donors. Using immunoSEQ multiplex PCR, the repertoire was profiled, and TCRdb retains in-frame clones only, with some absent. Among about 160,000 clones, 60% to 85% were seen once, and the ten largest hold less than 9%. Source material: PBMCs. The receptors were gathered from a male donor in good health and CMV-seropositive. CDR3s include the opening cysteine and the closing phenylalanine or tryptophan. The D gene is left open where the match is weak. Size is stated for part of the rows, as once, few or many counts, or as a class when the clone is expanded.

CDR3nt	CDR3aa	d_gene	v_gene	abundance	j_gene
TGCGCCAGCAGCCATCCCGGGACAGGGAGACACTATGGCTACACCTTC	CASSHPGTGRHYGYTF	TRBD1	TRBV4-1	-	TRBJ1-2
TGTGCCAGCAGCTTAGGGACAGGGTACACTGGGGCCAACGTCCTGACTTTC	CASSLGTGYTGANVLTF	TRBD1	TRBV7-9	-	TRBJ2-6
TGTGCCAGCAGTCCAAGAGGTGCGGGTAATGAAAAACTGTTTTTT	CASSPRGAGNEKLFF	-	TRBV6-5	-	TRBJ1-4
TGTGCCAGCAGCTTACTCAACGGGATGAACACTGAAGCTTTCTTT	CASSLLNGMNTEAFF	-	TRBV7-9	-	TRBJ1-1
TGTGCCAGCAGCCCACTACCTAGCGGGGGGCCCACAGATACGCAGTATTTT	CASSPLPSGGPTDTQYF	TRBD2	TRBV5-4	-	TRBJ2-3
TGTGCCAGCAGTTTATCCGGGCTAGCGGGGGGGCCTTCCATATTCACAGATACGCAGTATTTT	CASSLSGLAGGPSIFTDTQYF	TRBD2	TRBV27	-	TRBJ2-3
TGTGCTAGTGGCCGGGCCCAGGGACTAGCGGGGACGAAGACCCAGTACTTC	CASGRAQGLAGTKTQYF	TRBD2	TRBV12-5	-	TRBJ2-5
TGCAGCGTGAAACGGACTTGCCTAACTTCCTACGAGCAGTACTTC	CSVKRTCLTSYEQYF	-	TRBV29-1	-	TRBJ2-7
TGTGCCGGAGGGGCTTTCAATGAGCAGTTCTTC	CAGGAFNEQFF	-	TRBV6-1	-	TRBJ2-1
TGTGCCAGCAGCTACTTGGAGTTAACGGGGGTCCAGGAGCAGTACTTC	CASSYLELTGVQEQYF	-	TRBV7-2	-	TRBJ2-7
TGCGCCAGCAGCCCACAGGGGGCCTCCTATGGCTACACCTTC	CASSPQGASYGYTF	TRBD1	TRBV5-1	-	TRBJ1-2
TGTGCCAGCGGGGGGCGGGGGAAGAAGAACACTGAAGCTTTCTTT	CASGGRGKKNTEAFF	-	TRBV2	-	TRBJ1-1
TGTGCCAGCAGCTGGGGACAGGCCAACTATGGCTACACCTTC	CASSWGQANYGYTF	TRBD1	TRBV7-8	-	TRBJ1-2
TGCGCCAGCAGCCAAGGCCCGGGGGGAGGCAATGAGCAGTTCTTC	CASSQGPGGGNEQFF	TRBD2	TRBV4-1	-	TRBJ2-1
TGTGCCAGCAGTTACGACAGGGTTATGGGGCCCCAGCATTTT	CASSYDRVMGPQHF	TRBD1	TRBV6-5	-	TRBJ1-5
TGTGCCACCAGCAGAGAGGGGGGTGGTCAGCCCCAGCATTTT	CATSREGGGQPQHF	-	TRBV15	-	TRBJ1-5
TGTGCCTGGAAGCGACAGGGGGCGTGGGAGACCCAGTACTTC	CAWKRQGAWETQYF	TRBD1	TRBV30	-	TRBJ2-5
TGTGCCAGCAGTGAAGCGCGTGTCTCTTCCGATACGCAGTATTTT	CASSEARVSSDTQYF	-	TRBV6-1	-	TRBJ2-3
TGTGCCAGCAGCCACGGGGAGATCACCGAGCAGTACTTC	CASSHGEITEQYF	-	TRBV11-2	-	TRBJ2-7
TGCGCCAGCAGCCAAGATGGTGCCGGACAGGGGCTGTTCTTC	CASSQDGAGQGLFF	TRBD1	TRBV4-3	few	TRBJ2-1
TGTGCCAGCAGCTTGGGCCAGTACAACTCTGGAAACACCATATATTTT	CASSLGQYNSGNTIYF	-	TRBV5-8	-	TRBJ1-3
TGTGCCAGCAGCCAGCGTCGGGGGGGAGGAAACACCATATATTTT	CASSQRRGGGNTIYF	-	TRBV7-6	-	TRBJ1-3
TGTGCCAGCAGCTTGGAGGGGACTAGCGTTGAGACCCAGTACTTC	CASSLEGTSVETQYF	TRBD2	TRBV5-4	once	TRBJ2-5
TGTGCCAGCAGTCAACTCTCCGCCGGGACACTAAAACTGTTTTTT	CASSQLSAGTLKLFF	-	TRBV6-5	once	TRBJ1-4
TGTGCCAGTCGGGACAGGGGAAGCGGCACTGAAGCTTTCTTT	CASRDRGSGTEAFF	TRBD1	TRBV19	-	TRBJ1-1
TGTGCCAGCAGCTACGACTCGTTATCGGATACGCAGTATTTT	CASSYDSLSDTQYF	-	TRBV2	-	TRBJ2-3
TGTGCCTGGGGGCTCGCTGGAAACACCATATATTTT	CAWGLAGNTIYF	-	TRBV30	-	TRBJ1-3
TGTGCCAGCAGCGTAGACGGGCTAGCGGGGGGCGACAATGAGCAGTTCTTC	CASSVDGLAGGDNEQFF	TRBD2	TRBV9	-	TRBJ2-1
TGTGCCAGCAGTGAGGTAGAGAGCTCCTATAATTCACCCCTCCACTTT	CASSEVESSYNSPLHF	-	TRBV2	once	TRBJ1-6
TGTGCCAGCAGCCGCGATTTCACAGGGAGCTCCTATAATTCACCCCTCCACTTT	CASSRDFTGSSYNSPLHF	-	TRBV5-8	-	TRBJ1-6
TGTGCCACCTCCCTGAGTTGGCGGGCGTTTGGCTACACCTTC	CATSLSWRAFGYTF	-	TRBV6-5	-	TRBJ1-2
TGTGCCAGCTCACGGCAGGGGTACTATGGCTACACCTTC	CASSRQGYYGYTF	-	TRBV18	-	TRBJ1-2
TGTGCCAGCAGCCGTAGCGGGGGCCAGGGCTACACCTTC	CASSRSGGQGYTF	-	TRBV6-4	-	TRBJ1-2
TGTGCCAGCAGTGAAGGACTAGCGGGGGGGGTATACGAGCAGTACTTC	CASSEGLAGGVYEQYF	TRBD2	TRBV6-1	-	TRBJ2-7
TGTGCCAGTAGTATAGAATTCAACAGGCCCCAAGAGACCCAGTACTTC	CASSIEFNRPQETQYF	-	TRBV19	once	TRBJ2-5
TGTGCCAGCAGTCACCCCCGCGACAGGGGAATCTATGGCTACACCTTC	CASSHPRDRGIYGYTF	TRBD1	TRBV2	-	TRBJ1-2
TGTGCCAGCAAAACGACTAGCGTCGGTGAGCAGTTCTTC	CASKTTSVGEQFF	TRBD2	TRBV2	-	TRBJ2-1
TGTGCCAGCAGCTGGACTAGCACCGGGGAGCTGTTTTTT	CASSWTSTGELFF	TRBD2	TRBV7-6	-	TRBJ2-2
TGTGCCAGCAGCTCCTTAGCGGGGGGGCACAGTGAGCAGTTCTTC	CASSSLAGGHSEQFF	TRBD2	TRBV11-2	-	TRBJ2-1
TGTGCCAGCAGCTTGGGTCGCGGGAACTCCTACGAGCAGTACTTC	CASSLGRGNSYEQYF	-	TRBV5-4	-	TRBJ2-7
TGTGCCAGCAGCTCCTGGGGGCGGGGGGCCTTAAATGAGCAGTTCTTC	CASSSWGRGALNEQFF	TRBD2	TRBV7-9	-	TRBJ2-1
TGTGCCAGCAGCTTAACCCCCGGGAACACTGAAGCTTTCTTT	CASSLTPGNTEAFF	-	TRBV7-3	few	TRBJ1-1
TGTGCCTGGAATTCCGGGACAGGGGGTTTGGCCTACAATGAGCAGTTCTTC	CAWNSGTGGLAYNEQFF	TRBD1	TRBV30	few	TRBJ2-1
TGTGCCAGCAGCCAAGATCCAGGGGGTGGCTACACCTTC	CASSQDPGGGYTF	TRBD1	TRBV4-2	once	TRBJ1-2
TGTGCCTGGGGGACAGGGGGCGGACAGCCCCAGCATTTT	CAWGTGGGQPQHF	TRBD1	TRBV30	-	TRBJ1-5
TGTGCCAGCAGCGGAAGGGGTTGGTCTAATGAAAAACTGTTTTTT	CASSGRGWSNEKLFF	-	TRBV11-2	-	TRBJ1-4
TGTGCCAGCAGCCAAGATCGGACAGGGATGCACGAGCAGTACTTC	CASSQDRTGMHEQYF	TRBD1	TRBV14	-	TRBJ2-7
TGTGCCAGCAGCAAAGCGTTGACGACAGGGGGCTCTGAAAAACTGTTTTTT	CASSKALTTGGSEKLFF	-	TRBV21-1	-	TRBJ1-4
TGTGCCAGCAGCTACAGGGGGCACTATGGCTACACCTTC	CASSYRGHYGYTF	TRBD1	TRBV7-8	few	TRBJ1-2
TGTGCTAGTGGTTTGGAGAGGGTGGGAAAACTGTTTTTT	CASGLERVGKLFF	-	TRBV12-5	few	TRBJ1-4
TGCGCCAGCACCTCCCCGGGACAGTACGAGCAGTACTTC	CASTSPGQYEQYF	TRBD1	TRBV5-1	-	TRBJ2-7
TGTGCCAGCAGCGTAGGGGGCAGCTCGCATCAGCCCCAGCATTTT	CASSVGGSSHQPQHF	-	TRBV9	-	TRBJ1-5
TGTGCCAGCAGGCGCCTAGGTCAGCCCCAGCATTTT	CASRRLGQPQHF	-	TRBV6-1	-	TRBJ1-5
TGTGCCAGCAGTGAAGGGCATCAGGGGTACAGGGGTAACGAGCAGTACTTC	CASSEGHQGYRGNEQYF	TRBD1	TRBV2	-	TRBJ2-7
TGTGCCTGGACAACAGGTTTCCCAAACTATGGCTACACCTTC	CAWTTGFPNYGYTF	-	TRBV30	-	TRBJ1-2
TGCGCCAGCAGCCCAATGGACAGGGGGCATATTAATTCACCCCTCCACTTT	CASSPMDRGHINSPLHF	TRBD1	TRBV5-1	-	TRBJ1-6
TGTGCCAGCAGCTCACAGGGGCCTCAGGGCATTCAGTACTTC	CASSSQGPQGIQYF	TRBD1	TRBV7-2	-	TRBJ2-4